A selection of T cell receptor beta chains follows, all from one sample in a study of T cells in Graves' hyperthyroidism and ophthalmopathy. A single record per CDR3 protein comes from TCRdb applying MiXCR to the multiplex PCR reads. This repertoire shows 500,000 to 750,000 distinct CDR3 sequences, less than 20% found once; its top ten account for under 8%. What was sequenced was blood. The source is a woman in her 30s with Graves' hyperthyroidism. CDR3s include the opening cysteine and the closing phenylalanine or tryptophan. A D gene is named only where the DNA matches it firmly. Not every row has a clone size; where given, it reads once, few, many or a size class.

CDR3aa: CASSPPVGQGGTYEQYF
CDR3nt: TGTGCCAGCAGCCCCCCTGTCGGGCAGGGGGGAACCTACGAGCAGTACTTC
v_gene: TRBV11-2
d_gene: .
abundance: many
j_gene: TRBJ2-7

CDR3aa: CASSPGVQEEKLFF
CDR3nt: TGTGCCAGCTCACCAGGGGTCCAGGAGGAAAAACTGTTTTTT
v_gene: TRBV18
d_gene: .
abundance: many
j_gene: TRBJ1-4

CDR3aa: CASSPPAGAGGLFAYF
CDR3nt: TGTGCCAGCAGTCCTCCTGCGGGAGCGGGAGGCCTTTTCGCGTACTTC
v_gene: TRBV6-2/TRBV6-3
d_gene: TRBD2
abundance: few
j_gene: TRBJ2-5

CDR3aa: CASTSTATPGELFF
CDR3nt: TGTGCCAGCACCTCGACAGCCACCCCGGGGGAGCTGTTTTTT
v_gene: TRBV12-3/TRBV12-4
d_gene: .
abundance: once
j_gene: TRBJ2-2

CDR3aa: CASSSLAGGDNEQFF
CDR3nt: TGTGCCAGCAGCTCCCTAGCGGGAGGAGACAATGAGCAGTTCTTC
v_gene: TRBV5-1
d_gene: TRBD2
abundance: many
j_gene: TRBJ2-1

CDR3aa: CASSNTFASGRNEQYF
CDR3nt: TGTGCCAGCAGCAACACCTTCGCTAGCGGGAGGAACGAGCAGTACTTC
v_gene: TRBV6-1
d_gene: TRBD2
abundance: .
j_gene: TRBJ2-7

CDR3aa: CASSFKPGLADTDTQYF
CDR3nt: TGTGCCAGCAGCTTTAAGCCCGGACTAGCGGACACAGATACGCAGTATTTT
v_gene: TRBV7-9
d_gene: TRBD2
abundance: many
j_gene: TRBJ2-3

CDR3aa: CASSEKITGQVQNYGYTF
CDR3nt: TGTGCCAGCAGCGAAAAGATAACGGGACAGGTCCAAAACTATGGCTACACCTTC
v_gene: TRBV28
d_gene: TRBD1
abundance: many
j_gene: TRBJ1-2

CDR3aa: CASSNGPLEEQYF
CDR3nt: TGTGCCAGCAGTAACGGACCGCTAGAAGAGCAGTACTTC
v_gene: TRBV12-3/TRBV12-4
d_gene: .
abundance: .
j_gene: TRBJ2-7

CDR3aa: CASSQEDFYEQYF
CDR3nt: TGCGCCAGCAGCCAAGAGGACTTCTACGAGCAGTACTTC
v_gene: TRBV4-1
d_gene: .
abundance: few
j_gene: TRBJ2-7

CDR3aa: CASSASLTGTGELFF
CDR3nt: TGTGCCAGCAGCGCATCATTGACTGGCACCGGGGAGCTGTTTTTT
v_gene: TRBV9
d_gene: .
abundance: .
j_gene: TRBJ2-2

CDR3aa: CASRDGREPNF
CDR3nt: TGTGCCAGTCGGGACGGGCGGGAGCCTAACTTC
v_gene: TRBV2
d_gene: TRBD2
abundance: many
j_gene: TRBJ2-7

CDR3aa: CASSQVTEGPNEQFF
CDR3nt: TGTGCCAGCAGCCAAGTGACCGAGGGACCCAATGAGCAGTTCTTC
v_gene: TRBV4-2
d_gene: .
abundance: .
j_gene: TRBJ2-1

CDR3aa: CASADGDNSPLHF
CDR3nt: TGTGCCTCCGCGGACGGAGATAATTCACCCCTCCACTTT
v_gene: TRBV27
d_gene: .
abundance: .
j_gene: TRBJ1-6

CDR3aa: CASSLPSGPPYNEQFF
CDR3nt: TGTGCCAGCAGCTTACCCTCGGGACCCCCCTACAATGAGCAGTTCTTC
v_gene: TRBV7-9
d_gene: .
abundance: many
j_gene: TRBJ2-1

CDR3aa: CASSPDTYEQYF
CDR3nt: TGTGCCAGTTCACCTGACACCTACGAGCAGTACTTC
v_gene: TRBV19
d_gene: .
abundance: .
j_gene: TRBJ2-7

CDR3aa: CSAPQRESSYNEQFF
CDR3nt: TGCAGTGCTCCTCAGCGGGAGAGCTCCTACAATGAGCAGTTCTTC
v_gene: TRBV20-1
d_gene: TRBD2
abundance: many
j_gene: TRBJ2-1

CDR3aa: CASSLGPGHLNTEAFF
CDR3nt: TGCGCCAGCAGCTTGGGACCGGGACACCTGAACACTGAAGCTTTCTTT
v_gene: TRBV5-1
d_gene: .
abundance: many
j_gene: TRBJ1-1

CDR3aa: CASSLNSGNQPQHF
CDR3nt: TGTGCCAGCAGCTTGAATTCAGGGAATCAGCCCCAGCATTTT
v_gene: TRBV5-5
d_gene: .
abundance: .
j_gene: TRBJ1-5

CDR3aa: CASSLILDSPYEQYF
CDR3nt: TGTGCCAGCAGCTTAATCCTAGATTCTCCCTACGAGCAGTACTTC
v_gene: TRBV11-2
d_gene: .
abundance: many
j_gene: TRBJ2-7

CDR3aa: CASSAQGPYEQYF
CDR3nt: TGTGCCAGCAGTGCCCAGGGTCCCTACGAGCAGTACTTC
v_gene: TRBV2
d_gene: .
abundance: .
j_gene: TRBJ2-7

CDR3aa: CASSSFDRGLSGYTF
CDR3nt: TGTGCCAGCAGTTCTTTCGACAGGGGGCTTAGTGGCTACACCTTC
v_gene: TRBV27
d_gene: TRBD1
abundance: many
j_gene: TRBJ1-2

CDR3aa: CASSRDSKGDTQYF
CDR3nt: TGTGCCAGCAGCCGGGACTCCAAGGGGGATACGCAGTATTTT
v_gene: TRBV3-1
d_gene: .
abundance: many
j_gene: TRBJ2-3

CDR3aa: CASSLARLAGTAYEQYF
CDR3nt: TGTGCCAGCAGCTTAGCTCGGTTAGCGGGAACCGCCTACGAGCAGTACTTC
v_gene: TRBV7-9
d_gene: TRBD2
abundance: .
j_gene: TRBJ2-7

CDR3aa: CASRTGENQPQHF
CDR3nt: TGTGCCAGCAGAACAGGGGAAAATCAGCCCCAGCATTTT
v_gene: TRBV2
d_gene: TRBD1
abundance: many
j_gene: TRBJ1-5

CDR3aa: CASALRGNYGYTF
CDR3nt: TGTGCCAGCGCCCTTCGTGGAAACTATGGCTACACCTTC
v_gene: TRBV6-1
d_gene: .
abundance: few
j_gene: TRBJ1-2

CDR3aa: CASRDPRAGTDNGELFF
CDR3nt: TGTGCCAGCAGGGACCCACGCGCAGGAACCGACAACGGGGAGCTGTTTTTT
v_gene: TRBV6-1
d_gene: .
abundance: .
j_gene: TRBJ2-2

CDR3aa: CATSRVDSSYEQYF
CDR3nt: TGTGCCACCAGCAGAGTGGACAGCTCCTACGAGCAGTACTTC
v_gene: TRBV15
d_gene: .
abundance: many
j_gene: TRBJ2-7

CDR3aa: CSAGPGQYQETQYF
CDR3nt: TGCAGTGCGGGGCCAGGGCAGTACCAAGAGACCCAGTACTTC
v_gene: TRBV20-1
d_gene: .
abundance: few
j_gene: TRBJ2-5

CDR3aa: CASMAPGTGNEKLFF
CDR3nt: TGTGCCAGCATGGCCCCGGGGACGGGTAATGAAAAACTGTTTTTT
v_gene: TRBV28
d_gene: .
abundance: many
j_gene: TRBJ1-4

CDR3aa: CASRDRGGQPQHF
CDR3nt: TGTGCCAGCCGCGACAGGGGAGGTCAGCCCCAGCATTTT
v_gene: TRBV6-1
d_gene: TRBD1
abundance: .
j_gene: TRBJ1-5

CDR3aa: CASSRPGLNNEQFF
CDR3nt: TGCGCCAGCAGCCGACCGGGACTTAACAATGAGCAGTTCTTC
v_gene: TRBV4-3
d_gene: .
abundance: .
j_gene: TRBJ2-1

CDR3aa: CASSEGTATNEKLFF
CDR3nt: TGTGCCAGCAGTGAGGGGACAGCAACTAATGAAAAACTGTTTTTT
v_gene: TRBV6-1
d_gene: TRBD1
abundance: .
j_gene: TRBJ1-4

CDR3aa: CASSEDLAGELFF
CDR3nt: TGTGCCAGCAGTGAAGATCTGGCCGGGGAGCTGTTTTTT
v_gene: TRBV2
d_gene: .
abundance: many
j_gene: TRBJ2-2

CDR3aa: CSDGGTGFYNEQFF
CDR3nt: TGCAGCGACGGCGGGACAGGGTTTTACAATGAGCAGTTCTTC
v_gene: TRBV29-1
d_gene: TRBD1
abundance: few
j_gene: TRBJ2-1

CDR3aa: CASFGADSYEQYF
CDR3nt: TGTGCCAGCTTCGGAGCTGACTCCTACGAGCAGTACTTC
v_gene: TRBV18
d_gene: .
abundance: many
j_gene: TRBJ2-7

CDR3aa: CSASAQQNTEAFF
CDR3nt: TGCAGTGCTAGTGCACAGCAGAACACTGAAGCTTTCTTT
v_gene: TRBV20-1
d_gene: .
abundance: few
j_gene: TRBJ1-1

CDR3aa: CASTVLGGLAVYNEQFF
CDR3nt: TGTGCCAGCACCGTACTAGGGGGTCTAGCGGTTTACAATGAGCAGTTCTTC
v_gene: TRBV11-2
d_gene: .
abundance: few
j_gene: TRBJ2-1

CDR3aa: CASRDRGYSNQPQHF
CDR3nt: TGTGCCAGCAGAGACAGGGGGTATAGCAATCAGCCCCAGCATTTT
v_gene: TRBV6-2/TRBV6-3
d_gene: TRBD1
abundance: .
j_gene: TRBJ1-5

CDR3aa: CAWSGTVGDQPQHF
CDR3nt: TGTGCCTGGAGCGGGACAGTTGGCGATCAGCCCCAGCATTTT
v_gene: TRBV30
d_gene: TRBD1
abundance: many
j_gene: TRBJ1-5

CDR3aa: CASSIELAGYTGELFF
CDR3nt: TGTGCCAGTAGTATAGAACTAGCGGGTTACACCGGGGAGCTGTTTTTT
v_gene: TRBV19
d_gene: TRBD2
abundance: .
j_gene: TRBJ2-2